The 23 T cell receptor beta chains listed next were all sequenced from one sample in a study of blood T cell repertoires in COVID-19. Profiling relied on immunoSEQ multiplex PCR, and the TCRdb table lists in-frame clones only, not all of them. The table records some 270,000 clones, 86% of them present only once. Sequencing input: peripheral blood. These receptors were collected from a man between 35 and 55 years old with active or convalescent COVID-19.

The sample holds one count of this clone. This chain connects TRBV5-5 to TRBJ1-6; the D gene is possibly TRBD1 (6 bases). Germline CDR1 is SGHKS and CDR2 is YYEKEE (reference sequence). This CDR3 spans 15 amino acids. V was trimmed by 3 bases and J by 4 bases, leaving 11 bases between them. DNA of the CDR3: TGTGCCAGCAGCTACCGGGACACTTATAATTCACCCCTCCACTTT. Translating it yields CASSYRDTYNSPLHF. The whole variable domain, remainder taken from reference TRBV5-5 and TRBJ1-6, is DAGVTQSPTHLIKTRGQQVTLRCSPISGHKSVSWYQQVLGQGPQFIFQYYEKEERGRGNFPDRFSARQFPNYSSELNVNALLLGDSALYLCASSYRDTYNSPLHFGNGTRLTVT.

This chain connects TRBV2 to TRBJ1-4; TRBD1 matches at 7 bases. V lost 6 bases, J lost 3 bases, and 4 bases stayed unmatched. The germline gives CDR1 SNHLY, CDR2 FYNNEI. The CDR3 totals 14 residues. In DNA, the CDR3 is TGTGCCAGCAGCGCACAGGGGTCTAATGAAAAACTGTTTTTT. This sequence encodes CASSAQGSNEKLFF. Looking up the rest from reference TRBV2 and TRBJ1-4 gives the full variable domain: EPEVTQTPSHQVTQMGQEVILRCVPISNHLYFYWYRQILGQKVEFLVSFYNNEISEKSEIFDDQFSVERPDGSNFTLKIRSTKLEDSAMYFCASSAQGSNEKLFFGSGTQLSVL.

The rearrangement links TRBV9 to TRBJ2-2; D is unresolved. This CDR3 contains 18 residues. The germline V gene has CDR1 SGDLS and CDR2 YYNGEE. The V gene lost 0 bases and the J gene lost 6 bases, with 21 bases spanning the gap. Written as DNA, the CDR3 is TGTGCCAGCAGCGTAGGCCTAGTTGGAGTCGGGTCTCCCGGGGAGCTGTTTTTT. Its translation: CASSVGLVGVGSPGELFF.

The V and J genes are TRBV13 and TRBJ2-5; D is possibly TRBD1 or TRBD2 (6 bases each). CDR1 is PRHDT and CDR2 is FYEKMQ in the germline V gene (reference sequence). V lost 4 bases and J lost 5, with 14 bases in between. The CDR3 is 14 amino acids. The CDR3 DNA follows: TGTGCCAGCAGCTCAGGAGGGGGAGAGGAGACCCAGTACTTC. It encodes CASSSGGGEETQYF.

In its sample, this clone was seen once. The chain carries TRBV27 and TRBJ1-5, with 8 bases aligning to TRBD1. This CDR3 has 14 residues. The V gene's germline CDR1 is MNHEY and CDR2 SMNVEV (reference sequence). The junction had 6 bases not matched to a gene; V was cut back by 4 bases and J by 7 bases. The CDR3 reads CASSSTGARQPQHF. The CDR3 region has the DNA TGTGCCAGCAGTTCGACAGGGGCTCGCCAGCCCCAGCATTTT.

This clone was seen only a few times. The J gene is TRBJ2-7, the V gene TRBV7-9; a weak D match, TRBD2 (6 bases). V shed 8 bases and J shed 3 bases, with 23 bases lying between them. The germline gives CDR1 SEHNR, CDR2 FQNEAQ (reference sequence). There are 16 residues in the CDR3. The CDR3 DNA is TGTGCCAGCTATGGCGGGGACGCGCTCGAGGACTACGAGCAGTACTTC. Encoded protein: CASYGGDALEDYEQYF. Full variable domain (remainder filled in from reference TRBV7-9 and TRBJ2-7): DTGVSQNPRHKITKRGQNVTFRCDPISEHNRLYWYRQTLGQGPEFLTYFQNEAQLEKSRLLSDRFSAERPKGSFSTLEIQRTEQGDSAMYLCASYGGDALEDYEQYFGPGTRLTVT.

J is TRBJ2-7 and V is TRBV19, with D tentatively TRBD2 (6 bases). V gave up 4 bases and J gave up 4 bases, with 14 bases separating them. CDR3 size: 14 residues. CDR1 and CDR2 (germline): LNHDA, SQIVND (reference sequence). The CDR3 protein is CASSRAGKVYEQYF. The DNA for the CDR3 is TGTGCCAGTAGTAGGGCGGGGAAGGTTTACGAGCAGTACTTC. The full variable domain, its missing parts supplied by reference TRBV19 and TRBJ2-7, is DGGITQSPKYLFRKEGQNVTLSCEQNLNHDAMYWYRQDPGQGLRLIYYSQIVNDFQKGDIAEGYSVSREKKESFPLTVTSAQKNPTAFYLCASSRAGKVYEQYFGPGTRLTVT.

The chain recombines TRBV19 with TRBJ1-5; tentative D call: TRBD1 (6 bases). This CDR3 is 19 amino acids long. The V end lost 7 bases, the J end lost 6 bases, and 31 bases lay between the germline ends. Looked up from germline, CDR1 is LNHDA and CDR2 is SQIVND (reference sequence). This CDR3 is CASTPRRKQGWGGGQPQHF. Here the CDR3 DNA reads TGTGCCAGTACCCCGAGGCGAAAACAGGGATGGGGAGGGGGTCAGCCCCAGCATTTT.

The chain couples TRBV29-1 to TRBJ2-1; TRBD2 aligns across 10 bases. Losses at the gene ends were 5 bases for V and 6 bases for J; bases not matched to a gene: 13. The CDR3 extends over 16 amino acids. CDR1 and CDR2 from the germline V gene are SQVTM and ANQGSEA. The CDR3 is CSVTSSGSFTGNEQFF. The CDR3 nucleotides read TGCAGCGTTACCTCTAGCGGGAGTTTTACGGGCAATGAGCAGTTCTTC.

This clone has only a few counts. The rearrangement uses TRBV2 and TRBJ2-5; TRBD1 might be the D (6 bases). The CDR3 covers 13 residues. Trimming stripped 4 bases from V and 5 bases from J, with 11 bases between. CDR1 is SNHLY, CDR2 FYNNEI, per germline. CDR3 in amino acids: CASSVQGMETQYF. CDR3 bases: TGTGCCAGCAGTGTGCAGGGGATGGAGACCCAGTACTTC.

The V call is TRBV7-9, the J call TRBJ1-2, with TRBD1 matching over 9 bases. Germline loops: CDR1 SEHNR, CDR2 FQNEAQ (reference sequence). With 2 bases clipped from V and 7 bases from J, the junction kept 8 bases outside the gene matches. CDR3 length: 15 amino acids. The CDR3 sequence is CASSLFTTGGSGYTF. Written as DNA, the CDR3 is TGTGCCAGCAGCTTATTCACGACAGGGGGGAGTGGCTACACCTTC.

This chain links TRBV12-3 or TRBV12-4 with TRBJ2-3, with D possibly matching TRBD1 (5 bases). Between the trimmed V and J ends, which lost 2 bases and 7 bases, there was a span of 10 bases. This CDR3 spans 13 amino acids. Here the CDR3 DNA reads TGTGCCAGCAGTTTACAGGGTTTTCATACGCAGTATTTT. Its protein is CASSLQGFHTQYF.

This clone showed up just once. The chain employs TRBV9 and TRBJ1-1; tentatively, D is TRBD1 (5 bases). Trimming shortened V by 4 bases and J by 9 bases, and 16 bases separated the two germline ends. Germline lookup yields CDR1 SGDLS and CDR2 YYNGEE. The CDR3 spans 13 residues. The CDR3 loop is CASSPEGRGKAFF. The CDR3 coding sequence is TGTGCCAGCAGCCCAGAGGGTCGGGGGAAAGCTTTCTTT. The whole variable domain, filled in from reference TRBV9 and TRBJ1-1, reads DSGVTQTPKHLITATGQRVTLRCSPRSGDLSVYWYQQSLDQGLQFLIQYYNGEERAKGNILERFSAQQFPDLHSELNLSSLELGDSALYFCASSPEGRGKAFFGQGTRLTVV.

Only a few counts were recorded for this clone. This sequence joins TRBV19 and TRBJ1-1; a possible D gene is TRBD1 (6 bases). The CDR3 runs to 12 residues. The V and J ends lost 0 bases and 9 bases respectively, with 8 bases between them. The germline CDR1 and CDR2 sequences are LNHDA and SQIVND (reference sequence). CDR3 region: CASSIDRDKAFF. DNA of the CDR3: TGTGCCAGTAGTATAGACAGGGACAAAGCTTTCTTT.

This clone showed up just a few times. This chain joins TRBV5-1 and TRBJ2-2, with no clear D. The CDR3 spans 13 residues. V was trimmed by 2 bases and J by 1 base, leaving 3 bases between them. Germline V CDR1 and CDR2: SGHRS, YFSETQ. CDR3 sequence reads: CASSLQNTGELFF. For the CDR3, the DNA is TGCGCCAGCAGCTTACAGAACACCGGGGAGCTGTTTTTT.

Comment on this clone: Other nucleotide sequences from this sample produce the same CDR3. This sequence joins TRBV30 and TRBJ2-7; 14 positions match TRBD2. This CDR3 comprises 14 residues. The germline V gene has CDR1 GTSNPN and CDR2 SVGIG (reference sequence). J lost 6 bases, V lost 4 bases, and 5 bases had no gene match. CDR3 coding DNA: TGTGCCTGGACCCCGGGACTAGCGGGGGTCGAGCAGTACTTC. It codes for CAWTPGLAGVEQYF.

This rearrangement joins TRBV24-1 to TRBJ2-1, with 8 bases identical to TRBD2. The trim removed 2 bases at V and 8 bases at J, leaving 10 bases unmatched. The CDR3 covers 16 residues. Germline V gene data show CDR1 as KGHDR and CDR2 as SFDVKD. CDR3: CATSDYDGRGWDEQFF. CDR3 in DNA: TGTGCCACCAGTGATTATGACGGGAGGGGGTGGGATGAGCAGTTCTTC.

The chain uses TRBV5-5 and TRBJ2-2; D is uncertain. The V and J ends lost 4 bases and 6 bases respectively, with 4 bases between them. Looked up from germline, CDR1 is SGHKS and CDR2 is YYEKEE (reference sequence). The CDR3 runs to 11 residues. This chain's CDR3 is CASSIAGELFF. The DNA for the CDR3 is TGTGCCAGCAGCATAGCCGGGGAGCTGTTTTTT.

The CDR3 nucleotides are TGTGCCAGCAGTTTATTGTTGCAGGGGGGATCAGATACGCAGTATTTT. This codes for CASSLLLQGGSDTQYF. The chain employs TRBV27 and TRBJ2-3; maybe TRBD1 (7 bases). Trimming left V 1 base short and J 4 bases short, with 15 bases between. The germline CDR1 and CDR2 sequences are MNHEY and SMNVEV (reference sequence). The length of the CDR3 is 16 residues.

The V and J genes are TRBV28 and TRBJ2-5; tentatively, D is TRBD1 (6 bases). CDR3 length: 13 amino acids. Looked up from germline, CDR1 is MDHEN and CDR2 is SYDVKM. V was clipped by 6 bases and J by 13 bases, with 21 bases between them. For the CDR3, the DNA is TGTGCCAGCAGGGGGACCTCCCGGGACACCGGGTACTTC. Translated, it gives CASRGTSRDTGYF. Together with reference TRBV28 and TRBJ2-5, the CDR3 gives the full variable domain: DVKVTQSSRYLVKRTGEKVFLECVQDMDHENMFWYRQDPGLGLRLIYFSYDVKMKEKGDIPEGYSVSREKKERFSLILESASTNQTSMYLCASRGTSRDTGYFGPGTRLLVL.

The J gene is TRBJ2-7, the V gene TRBV9; the match to TRBD2 covers 10 bases. Germline CDR1 SGDLS, CDR2 YYNGEE. This CDR3 has 15 residues. V lost 0 bases to trimming and J lost 6 bases; unmatched junction nucleotides: 6. The CDR3 DNA is TGTGCCAGCAGCGTAGGGGCTAGCGGGAGTCGCGAGCAGTACTTC. This gives the protein CASSVGASGSREQYF.

The rearrangement joins TRBV5-4 to TRBJ2-5; D call uncertain. CDR1 is SGHNT, CDR2 YYREEE, per germline (reference sequence). This CDR3 region has 11 residues. The V and J ends lost 3 bases and 4 bases respectively, with 4 bases between them. The CDR3 coding sequence is TGTGCCAGCAGCTCCAGAGAGACCCAGTACTTC. Translating it yields CASSSRETQYF.

The chain joins TRBV7-9 to TRBJ2-7, with 8 bases identical to TRBD1. CDR1 SEHNR and CDR2 FQNEAQ come from the germline V gene (reference sequence). The CDR3 spans 14 residues. V dropped 6 bases and J dropped 5; count of bases not matched to a gene: 9. The CDR3 bases are TGTGCCAGCAGGGATGAGGCAGGGGGCGACGAGCAGTACTTC. It encodes CASRDEAGGDEQYF.